Following are 19 T cell receptor beta chains from one sample sequenced in a study of T-cell memory formation after mild COVID-19. TCRdb processed the 5' RACE reads anew with MiXCR; each CDR3 protein has one entry. The repertoire holds some 440,000 distinct CDR3 sequences, roughly 25% seen once, with around 13% in the top ten. Input material: PBMCs or a T cell subset sorted from them (not recorded which). The receptors derive from an adult woman who had mild COVID-19 (a few samples of this study predate the infection). Cell type and time point are not known.

The sample holds a few counts of this clonotype. This chain uses TRBV7-9 with TRBJ2-3, with D tentatively TRBD2 (6 bases). CDR1 SEHNR and CDR2 FQNEAQ come from the germline V gene (reference sequence). Trimming left V 4 bases short and J 5 bases short, with 19 bases between. The CDR3 has 16 residues. The CDR3 nucleotides read TGTGCCAGCAGCTCTCTCCGGGAGCGACGGGGAGATACGCAGTATTTT. It codes for CASSSLRERRGDTQYF.

This clonotype was found a few times. The chain has TRBV9 and TRBJ2-3; unclear D gene. Looked up from germline, CDR1 is SGDLS and CDR2 is YYNGEE. The CDR3 has 15 amino acids. V dropped 0 bases and J dropped 4 bases, with 12 bases sitting between them. This CDR3 is CASSVGSKASDTQYF. The CDR3 coding sequence is TGTGCCAGCAGCGTAGGATCTAAGGCGTCAGATACGCAGTATTTT.

The genes are TRBV27 and TRBJ2-2; 10 nucleotides agree with TRBD2. The germline V gene encodes CDR1 MNHEY and CDR2 SMNVEV (reference sequence). V lost 5 bases and J lost 5; bases outside the gene matches: 17. The CDR3 is made up of 19 amino acids. For the CDR3, the DNA is TGTGCCAGCAGTCACGGGAAGGGAGCGGGAGGGGCCTGGACCGGGGAGCTGTTTTTT. This codes for CASSHGKGAGGAWTGELFF.

This clonotype was picked up a small number of times. J is TRBJ2-7 and V is TRBV19; no reliable D call. The CDR3 runs 13 residues. The germline V gene encodes CDR1 LNHDA and CDR2 SQIVND (reference sequence). Trimming took off 6 bases at V and 3 bases at J, with 12 bases between the two ends. CDR3 in amino acids: CASSRRTDYEQYF. CDR3 DNA sequence: TGTGCCAGTAGCCGACGGACGGACTACGAGCAGTACTTC.

The CDR3 bases are TGCAGTGCTAGACCCGCGGATCCCTCCTACGAGCAGTACTTC. Residues: CSARPADPSYEQYF. This chain connects TRBV20-1 to TRBJ2-7, with D unclear. V was clipped by 2 bases and J by 0 bases, with 11 bases between them. Germline CDR1 is DFQATT and CDR2 is SNEGSKA (reference sequence). The length of the CDR3 is 14 residues.

The V gene is TRBV30, the J gene TRBJ2-3, with D uncertain. The CDR3 is made up of 13 amino acids. The germline V gene encodes CDR1 GTSNPN and CDR2 SVGIG (reference sequence). V gave up 3 bases and J gave up 1 base, with 8 bases separating them. The CDR3 is CAWSIGGTDTQYF. The CDR3, as DNA: TGTGCCTGGAGCATAGGTGGCACAGATACGCAGTATTTT.

In this sample, this clonotype turned up a few times. The junction and the germline gene differ at one end; a read error may be behind it. The chain carries TRBV7-7 and TRBJ2-5; 12 bases are shared with TRBD2. Germline CDR1 is SSHAT and CDR2 is FNYEAQ (reference sequence). CDR3 length: 19 amino acids. CDR3 sequence reads: CASSRTRGPSGRAGETQYF. As DNA, the CDR3 is TGTGCTAGCAGCAGAACCCGGGGGCCTAGCGGGAGGGCCGGAGAGACCCAGTACTTC. Filled out from reference TRBV7-7 and TRBJ2-5, the complete variable domain reads GAGVSQSPRYKVTKRGQDVTLRCDPISSHATLYWYQQALGQGPEFLTYFNYEAQPDKSGLPSDRFSAERPEGSISTLTIQRTEQRDSAMYRCASSRTRGPSGRAGETQYFGPGTRLLVL.

The V call is TRBV3-1, the J call TRBJ2-4; D uncertain. CDR1 and CDR2 from the germline V gene are LGHDT and YNNKEL (reference sequence). The CDR3 is 15 residues long. The germline V and J ends were trimmed by 4 bases and 0 bases, with 10 bases remaining between them. This CDR3 reads CASSLSTLAKNIQYF. Written as DNA, the CDR3 is TGTGCCAGCAGCCTTTCGACCCTAGCCAAAAACATTCAGTACTTC.

The chain carries TRBV3-1 and TRBJ1-4; D gene uncertain. Trimming left V 2 bases short and J 14 bases short, with 9 bases between. Per the germline V gene, CDR1 is LGHDT and CDR2 is YNNKEL (reference sequence). The length of the CDR3 is 11 residues. CDR3 DNA: TGTGCCAGCAGCCAACGGGGTTCTCTGTTTTTT. It codes for CASSQRGSLFF.

V usage is TRBV7-6 and J usage is TRBJ2-4; D possibly uses TRBD1 or TRBD2 (5 bases each). Trimming cost V 5 bases and J 0 bases, with 11 bases left between them. The CDR3 is made up of 15 amino acids. The germline CDR1 and CDR2 sequences are SGHVS and FNYEAQ. The CDR3 nucleotides read TGTGCCAGCAGCCCCACTGGGGGAGCCAAAAACATTCAGTACTTC. It encodes CASSPTGGAKNIQYF.

The V call is TRBV4-1, the J call TRBJ1-2; D unresolved. CDR1 is MGHRA and CDR2 is YSYEKL in the germline V gene. This CDR3 contains 13 residues. Trimming shortened V by 3 bases and J by 5 bases, and 10 bases separated the two germline ends. For the CDR3, the DNA is TGCGCCAGCAGCCACCCGGACGGTTATGGCTACACCTTC. It is translated as CASSHPDGYGYTF.

The genes are TRBV9 and TRBJ2-5; D perhaps matches TRBD2 (7 bases). V was pared by 0 bases and J by 5 bases, with 17 bases between. CDR1 and CDR2 (germline): SGDLS, YYNGEE. CDR3 length: 16 residues. The CDR3 bases are TGTGCCAGCAGCGTAGTTAGTGGGGGGGCTTTTGAGACCCAGTACTTC. Encoded protein: CASSVVSGGAFETQYF.

This clonotype occurred a few times. CDR3 protein: CASSSARLGGAYGYTF. The CDR3 region has the DNA TGTGCCAGCAGTTCCGCCAGACTGGGAGGGGCTTATGGCTACACCTTC. The chain employs TRBV6-5 and TRBJ1-2, with a tentative D call TRBD1 (5 bases). V lost 4 bases to trimming and J lost 5 bases, with 20 bases between them. The length of the CDR3 is 16 residues. Germline V gene data show CDR1 as MNHEY and CDR2 as SVGAGI.

The rearrangement uses TRBV5-4 and TRBJ1-3; D is unclear. This CDR3 region has 15 residues. Trimming took 1 base from V and 3 from J, leaving 11 bases between them. Germline V gene sequence: CDR1 SGHNT, CDR2 YYREEE (reference sequence). The CDR3 DNA is TGTGCCAGCAGCTTGTCCGTTGGACTTGGAAACACCATATATTTT. Residues: CASSLSVGLGNTIYF.

V gene TRBV6-6 combines with J gene TRBJ1-1; no clear D gene. This CDR3 region has 12 residues. CDR1 is MNHNY, CDR2 SVGAGI, per germline (reference sequence). V was cut by 2 bases and J by 8 bases, with 9 bases left in between. The CDR3 nucleotides read TGTGCCAGCAGTTACGAGTGGACGGAAGCTTTCTTT. It encodes CASSYEWTEAFF.

This clonotype was seen ten or more times. The chain has TRBV3-1 and TRBJ2-1; TRBD1 matches at 9 bases. The CDR3 is 17 amino acids. The junction had 7 bases not matched to a gene; V was cut back by 0 bases and J by 4 bases. Germline V gene sequence: CDR1 LGHDT, CDR2 YNNKEL (reference sequence). CDR3 in DNA: TGTGCCAGCAGCCAAGATGAGGGACAGGGCTATTACAATGAGCAGTTCTTC. Protein sequence: CASSQDEGQGYYNEQFF.

The gene calls are TRBV5-1 and TRBJ1-4; TRBD1 is a possible D gene (5 bases). The V gene's germline CDR1 is SGHRS and CDR2 YFSETQ. With 4 bases removed from V and 8 bases from J, the gap between germline ends came to 18 bases. This CDR3 contains 15 residues. The CDR3 DNA is TGCGCCAGCAGCCCGACGGACACCGGAAGGGAAAAACTGTTTTTT. Translated: CASSPTDTGREKLFF.

This clonotype was picked up a small number of times. The rearrangement uses TRBV18 and TRBJ1-1; 10 nucleotides match TRBD1. Germline V lookup: CDR1 KGHSH, CDR2 LQKENI. The CDR3 runs 14 residues. Germline trimming cut 2 bases from V and 6 bases from J; bases unmatched to any gene: 3. CDR3 loop: CASSPAGTGAEAFF. CDR3 nucleotides: TGTGCCAGCTCACCAGCCGGGACAGGGGCTGAAGCTTTCTTT.

In DNA form, the CDR3 reads TGTGCCAGCAGCACCGGACAGGCCCTTCGGTATGGCTACACCTTC. Encoded protein: CASSTGQALRYGYTF. V usage is TRBV9 and J usage is TRBJ1-2; 7 nucleotides line up with TRBD1. Germline CDR1 is SGDLS and CDR2 is YYNGEE. The CDR3 consists of 15 residues. V lost 4 bases to trimming and J lost 5 bases; unmatched junction nucleotides: 11.